The rows below give T cell receptor beta chains drawn from one sample of a study of beta chain features in type 1 diabetes. The table came from immunoSEQ multiplex PCR; TCRdb's copy has only in-frame clones and leaves some out. The data contain 330,000 or so clones, 15% to 20% of them seen just once; the ten biggest clones take up 0.044%. Sequencing was performed on naive CD4+ T cells from blood. These receptors came from a young woman in good health. The CDR3 runs from the conserved cysteine through the conserved F or W. A D gene is named only where the DNA matches it firmly. Rows give clone size only sometimes, using once, few, many, or a class for an expanded clone.

>few|TRBJ2-7|.|TRBV7-2
TGTGCCAGCAGCCCCCAGGGGGGCAGTTCCTACGAGCAGTACTTC
CASSPQGGSSYEQYF
>.|TRBJ2-7|.|TRBV18
TGTGCCAGCTCACCAGGGACAGTGGGGGGCTACGAGCAGTACTTC
CASSPGTVGGYEQYF
>few|TRBJ2-3|TRBD1|TRBV27
TGTGCCAGCAGTACCGGGACAGGACACACAGATACGCAGTATTTT
CASSTGTGHTDTQYF
>.|TRBJ2-5|.|TRBV5-4
TGTGCCAGCAGCTTGGAGGCAGCGGAACAAGAGACCCAGTACTTC
CASSLEAAEQETQYF
>.|TRBJ2-3|.|TRBV5-1
TGCGCCAGCAGCTTTCTAGATACGCAGTATTTT
CASSFLDTQYF
>.|TRBJ2-2|TRBD2|TRBV11-2
TGTGCCAGCAGCTCCCTAGCGGGACCCACCGGGGAGCTGTTTTTT
CASSSLAGPTGELFF
>.|TRBJ2-1|TRBD1|TRBV30
TGTGCCTGGAGTGGTCGCGGGGCGGGACAGGGCCACAATGAGCAGTTCTTC
CAWSGRGAGQGHNEQFF
>.|TRBJ2-1|.|TRBV5-5
TGTGCCAGCAGCTTGAGTGGAGGCTATGAGCAGTTCTTC
CASSLSGGYEQFF
>.|TRBJ2-1|TRBD2|TRBV7-6
TGTGCCAGCAGCTCCAGACTAGCGGCCTACAATGAGCAGTTCTTC
CASSSRLAAYNEQFF
>.|TRBJ2-3|TRBD2|TRBV30
TGTGCCTGGAGTATCCTAGCGGGAGCGCAGTATTTT
CAWSILAGAQYF
>few|TRBJ2-1|.|TRBV7-2
TGTGCCAGCAGCTTTGTAGATGAGCAGTTCTTC
CASSFVDEQFF
>.|TRBJ1-5|.|TRBV7-9
TGTGCCAGCAGCGAGGACAGTGGGCAGCCCCAGCATTTT
CASSEDSGQPQHF
>few|TRBJ2-4|.|TRBV6-1
TGTGCCAGCACCATGGGGGGAAACATTCAGTACTTC
CASTMGGNIQYF
>.|TRBJ1-1|.|TRBV30
TGTGCCTGGGGGAGGACTGAAGCTTTCTTT
CAWGRTEAFF
>.|TRBJ2-7|TRBD1|TRBV10-3
TGTGCCACCGCACCCGACAGGGACCTTCACGAGCAGTACTTC
CATAPDRDLHEQYF
>few|TRBJ2-6|.|TRBV9
TGTGCCAGCAGCGCCCCACGGTCTGGGGCCAACGTCCTGACTTTC
CASSAPRSGANVLTF
>.|TRBJ1-2|.|TRBV7-9
TGTGCCAGCAGCTTAGTACAGTTCGAAGGCTACACCTTC
CASSLVQFEGYTF
>.|TRBJ2-6|.|TRBV19
TGTGCCAAACCTAACTCGCCAGGCGCTGGGGCCAACGTCCTGACTTTC
CAKPNSPGAGANVLTF
>.|TRBJ1-1|.|TRBV19
TGTGCTGCCGGCGGGCGGGCGGCTGAAGCTTTCTTT
CAAGGRAAEAFF
>few|TRBJ2-1|TRBD1|TRBV9
TGTGCCAGCAGCGCCGAGGGGACAGCTCGCAATGAGCAGTTCTTC
CASSAEGTARNEQFF
>.|TRBJ2-7|TRBD1|TRBV7-2
TGTGCCAGCAAATCAGACAGGGATTCCTACGAGCAGTACTTC
CASKSDRDSYEQYF
>few|TRBJ2-1|TRBD2|TRBV5-1
TGCGCCAGCAGCTTGACTAGCGGGAGTGGTAACAATGAGCAGTTCTTC
CASSLTSGSGNNEQFF
>few|TRBJ2-1|.|TRBV9
TGTGCCAGCAGCGTAACAGGGGGGGCGGTATTCTTC
CASSVTGGAVFF
>few|TRBJ2-5|.|TRBV7-2
TGTGCCAGCAGCTTCTCTAGGTACCAAGAGACCCAGTACTTC
CASSFSRYQETQYF
>.|TRBJ2-1|.|TRBV7-9
TGTGCCAGCAGCCTTATCTCCTCTCGGGTCTTC
CASSLISSRVF
>few|TRBJ2-3|TRBD2|TRBV5-4
TGTGCCAGCAGCTTGGGCGGGACTAGCGGGAGGGCCGCGCAGTATTTT
CASSLGGTSGRAAQYF
>few|TRBJ1-5|.|TRBV30
TGTGCCTGGAGCCTTGGACAGCCGACCCACCAGCCCCAGCATTTT
CAWSLGQPTHQPQHF
>.|TRBJ2-2|TRBD1|TRBV19
TGTGCCAGTAGGGTACAGGGGATCGGCGGGGAGCTGTTTTTT
CASRVQGIGGELFF
>few|TRBJ1-1|.|TRBV5-1
TGCGCCAGCAGCTTCGGGACAGAAGCTTTCTTT
CASSFGTEAFF
>.|TRBJ1-2|TRBD1|TRBV5-1
TGCGCCAGCAGCACCTTGACAGGGGCCAACTATGGCTACACCTTC
CASSTLTGANYGYTF
>few|TRBJ1-5|TRBD1|TRBV30
TGTGCCTGGAGTAGACAGGGCGGACAGCCCCAGCATTTT
CAWSRQGGQPQHF
>few|TRBJ2-7|TRBD2|TRBV4-2
TGTGCCAGCAGCCAAAATCCGGGACTAGCGGCTCAGCAGTACTTC
CASSQNPGLAAQQYF
>.|TRBJ2-5|.|TRBV7-8
TGTGCCAGCAGCCGTACAGTCCAAGAGACCCAGTACTTC
CASSRTVQETQYF
>.|TRBJ2-3|.|TRBV30
TGTGCCTGGAGTGTACCCCTAACCCACACAGATACGCAGTATTTT
CAWSVPLTHTDTQYF
>.|TRBJ2-3|.|TRBV7-2
TGTGCCAGCACCCCGCCCGGTGCGGGGGCTACAGATACGCAGTATTTT
CASTPPGAGATDTQYF
>.|TRBJ2-3|TRBD2|TRBV9
TGTGCCAGCAGTAATCGACTAGCGGGGGCCGATGTTCTGTATTTT
CASSNRLAGADVLYF
>few|TRBJ2-7|.|TRBV7-9
TGTGCCAGCAGCCCCTCTCGCGAGCAGTACTTC
CASSPSREQYF